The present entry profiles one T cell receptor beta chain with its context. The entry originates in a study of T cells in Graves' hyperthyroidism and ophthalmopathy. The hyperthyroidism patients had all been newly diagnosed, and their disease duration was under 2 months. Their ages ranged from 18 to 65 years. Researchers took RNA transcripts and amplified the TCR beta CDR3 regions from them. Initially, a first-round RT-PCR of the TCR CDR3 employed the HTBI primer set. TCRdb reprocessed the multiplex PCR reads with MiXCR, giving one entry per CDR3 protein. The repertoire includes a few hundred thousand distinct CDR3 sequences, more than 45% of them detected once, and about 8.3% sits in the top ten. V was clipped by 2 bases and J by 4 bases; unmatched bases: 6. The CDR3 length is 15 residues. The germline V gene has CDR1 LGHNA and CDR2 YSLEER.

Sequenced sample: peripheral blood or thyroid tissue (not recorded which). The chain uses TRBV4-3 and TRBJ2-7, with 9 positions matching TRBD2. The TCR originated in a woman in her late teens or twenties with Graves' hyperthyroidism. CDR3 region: CASSQSAGGIYEQYF. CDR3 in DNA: TGCGCCAGCAGCCAATCGGCGGGAGGGATATACGAGCAGTACTTC.